The 32 T cell receptor beta chains given below trace back to one sample, sequenced in a study of T cell repertoires and HLA-DP antigens. Sequenced by immunoSEQ multiplex PCR; TCRdb stores in-frame clones only, minus some. The sample has nearly 2,500 clones, around 71% seen once. CD4+ cells expanded for about 15 days were restimulated around 26 h with allogeneic-DPB1 HeLa cells. Cells were stimulated with HeLa cells transduced with HLA-DPA1/DPB1, HLA-DM, invariant chain and CD80. Sequenced input: CD137- CD4+ T cells from cultured PBMCs. These receptors all come from a man aged 55 to 70 in good health and CMV-seronegative.

CDR3 region: CASSFRGYNSPLHF. CDR3 sequence (DNA): TGTGCCAGCAGCTTCCGCGGCTATAATTCACCCCTCCACTTT. This chain joins TRBV7-2 and TRBJ1-6, with D unresolved. CDR3 length equals 14 residues. CDR1 and CDR2 (germline): SGHTA, FQGNSA. V lost 3 bases to trimming and J lost 3 bases, with 6 bases between them.

V and J are TRBV15 and TRBJ2-1, with D possibly matching TRBD1 (6 bases). CDR1 LNHNV and CDR2 YYDKDF come from the germline V gene (reference sequence). This CDR3 has 15 residues. Trimming removed 1 base at V and 7 bases at J, with 14 bases between. The CDR3 sequence is CATSRAEQGWNEQFF. CDR3 bases: TGTGCCACCAGCAGAGCCGAACAGGGCTGGAATGAGCAGTTCTTC.

The rearrangement joins TRBV2 to TRBJ2-7; TRBD1 agrees at 10 bases. CDR1 SNHLY and CDR2 FYNNEI come from the germline V gene. With V trimmed by 9 bases and J by 2 bases, 7 bases remained unmatched. CDR3 length: 14 amino acids. The CDR3 region has the DNA TGTGCCAGTTCCGGGACAGGGGTAACCTACGAGCAGTACTTC. Protein product: CASSGTGVTYEQYF.

The rearrangement joins TRBV5-1 to TRBJ2-3; TRBD2 matches at 11 bases. CDR3 size: 18 residues. V was pared by 1 base and J by 4 bases, with 11 bases of the junction left unmatched. Per germline, CDR1 SGHRS and CDR2 YFSETQ. CDR3 nucleotides: TGCGCCAGCAGCTTGATGCCGAGTAGCGGGAGGGTTTCAGATACGCAGTATTTT. Translated, it gives CASSLMPSSGRVSDTQYF.

V is TRBV7-6 and J is TRBJ2-7; 12 bases map to TRBD1. This CDR3 region has 16 residues. V shed 5 bases, J shed 4 bases, and the junction held 9 bases outside the gene matches. The germline V gene has CDR1 SGHVS and CDR2 FNYEAQ. Here the CDR3 reads CASSPPGQGALYEQYF. The CDR3, as DNA: TGTGCCAGCAGCCCCCCGGGACAGGGGGCTTTGTACGAGCAGTACTTC.

This chain uses TRBV7-2 with TRBJ1-3, with D hard to call. CDR1 and CDR2 (germline): SGHTA, FQGNSA. Between the trimmed V and J ends, which lost 3 bases and 0 bases, there was a span of 6 bases. CDR3 size: 14 residues. The CDR3 reads CASSFQSSGNTIYF. In DNA form, the CDR3 reads TGTGCCAGCAGCTTCCAGAGCTCTGGAAACACCATATATTTT. The full variable domain, rest sourced from reference TRBV7-2 and TRBJ1-3, is GAGVSQSPSNKVTEKGKDVELRCDPISGHTALYWYRQSLGQGLEFLIYFQGNSAPDKSGLPSDRFSAERTGGSVSTLTIQRTQQEDSAVYLCASSFQSSGNTIYFGEGSWLTVV.

Only a few counts were recorded for this clone. The chain uses TRBV11-2 and TRBJ2-5, with TRBD2 matching 8 bases. The CDR3 is 16 amino acids. CDR1 is SGHAT and CDR2 is FQNNGV in the germline V gene. V shed 1 base, J shed 2 bases, and the junction held 6 bases outside the gene matches. The CDR3 protein is CASSLVGGGIQETQYF. The CDR3 coding sequence is TGTGCCAGCAGCTTAGTTGGCGGGGGGATTCAAGAGACCCAGTACTTC.

This chain joins TRBV6-1 and TRBJ2-7; D tentatively fits TRBD1 or TRBD2 (6 bases each). V lost 6 bases, J lost 1 base, and 16 bases lay in between. The length of the CDR3 is 15 residues. Per the germline V gene, CDR1 is MNHNS and CDR2 is SASEGT. The CDR3 loop reads CASSFPGAGSYEQYF. The CDR3 DNA sequence: TGTGCCAGCAGCTTCCCGGGGGCTGGGTCCTACGAGCAGTACTTC.

The rearrangement joins TRBV27 to TRBJ1-6, with TRBD1 as a possible D gene (5 bases). Germline V CDR1 and CDR2: MNHEY, SMNVEV (reference sequence). V gave up 2 bases and J gave up 6 bases, with 11 bases separating them. The CDR3 length is 15 residues. CDR3 bases: TGTGCCAGCAGTTTACCCCCGGGGGTTAATTCACCCCTCCACTTT. Translation gives CASSLPPGVNSPLHF.

The chain couples TRBV7-2 to TRBJ2-2; D is unresolved. V was trimmed by 2 bases and J by 5 bases, leaving 9 bases between them. CDR1 and CDR2 from the germline V gene are SGHTA and FQGNSA. The CDR3 is 14 residues long. The CDR3 loop reads CASSLPWQTGELFF. Here the CDR3 DNA reads TGTGCCAGCAGCTTACCGTGGCAGACCGGGGAGCTGTTTTTT.

This chain's CDR3 is CASSFLRGMNTEAFF. CDR3 sequence (DNA): TGTGCCAGCAGTTTCCTCAGGGGCATGAACACTGAAGCTTTCTTT. The chain is built from TRBV28 and TRBJ1-1, with D possibly being TRBD1 (6 bases). The CDR3 loop spans 15 amino acids. Germline CDR1 and CDR2: MDHEN and SYDVKM. V gave up 3 bases and J gave up 0 bases, with 11 bases separating them.

The rearrangement uses TRBV6-6 and TRBJ2-1, with 11 bases fitting TRBD2. Germline assignment: CDR1 MNHNY and CDR2 SVGAGI (reference sequence). The CDR3 sequence is 16 residues long. J gave up 3 bases and V 6 bases, and 7 bases lay outside the gene matches. CDR3 nucleotides: TGTGCCAGCAGAGGTAGCGGGAGGGCAGGCTACAATGAGCAGTTCTTC. Translation: CASRGSGRAGYNEQFF.

The rearrangement links TRBV7-6 to TRBJ2-5, with no clear D. CDR3 length: 14 amino acids. Per germline, CDR1 SGHVS and CDR2 FNYEAQ. Trimming cost V 1 base and J 1 base, with 7 bases left between them. The DNA for the CDR3 is TGTGCCAGCAGCTTAGGAAGGATCCAAGAGACCCAGTACTTC. The encoded protein is CASSLGRIQETQYF.

The chain links TRBV19 to TRBJ2-1; 7 bases line up with TRBD2. V dropped 3 bases and J dropped 9; count of bases not matched to a gene: 11. The germline V gene encodes CDR1 LNHDA and CDR2 SQIVND (reference sequence). The CDR3 consists of 15 residues. CDR3 in amino acids: CASSIGLAEGSEQFF. The DNA of the CDR3 is TGTGCCAGTAGTATTGGGCTAGCGGAGGGGAGTGAGCAGTTCTTC.

V gene TRBV19 combines with J gene TRBJ2-1, with 9 bases fitting TRBD2. With V trimmed by 3 bases and J by 1 base, 16 bases remained unmatched. Per germline, CDR1 LNHDA and CDR2 SQIVND (reference sequence). CDR3 length: 20 residues. As DNA, the CDR3 is TGTGCCAGTAGTATCGGAGCGGCGCGGGGGGGCGTCGCGTCCTACAATGAGCAGTTCTTC. This gives the protein CASSIGAARGGVASYNEQFF.

The chain uses TRBV27 and TRBJ1-2; 9 bases line up with TRBD1. The germline V gene has CDR1 MNHEY and CDR2 SMNVEV (reference sequence). This CDR3 region has 13 residues. V was pared by 5 bases and J by 10 bases, with 8 bases of the junction left unmatched. The CDR3 spells CASSVYRDRDYTF. Written as DNA, the CDR3 is TGTGCCAGCAGTGTGTACCGGGACAGGGACTACACCTTC.

This clone came up once. The chain uses TRBV29-1 and TRBJ2-5; tentative D call: TRBD2 (5 bases). Trimming cost V 7 bases and J 5 bases, with 23 bases left between them. CDR1 SQVTM and CDR2 ANQGSEA come from the germline V gene. This CDR3 has 15 residues. CDR3 region: CSGRATGNVKETQYF. The CDR3 region has the DNA TGCAGCGGTCGGGCCACCGGGAACGTGAAGGAGACCCAGTACTTC.

By proportion, this clone is medium-sized. The CDR3 loop is CASSSSGRRNTGELFF. As DNA, the CDR3 is TGTGCCAGCAGCTCTAGCGGGAGAAGGAACACCGGGGAGCTGTTTTTT. The chain uses TRBV5-4 and TRBJ2-2, with 10 nucleotides matching TRBD2. Losses at the gene ends were 3 bases for V and 1 base for J; bases not matched to a gene: 3. Germline CDR1 reads SGHNT; CDR2 reads YYREEE (reference sequence). The CDR3 is made up of 16 amino acids.

The chain recombines TRBV30 with TRBJ1-6; D gene unclear. Germline CDR1 and CDR2: GTSNPN and SVGIG (reference sequence). This CDR3 has 13 amino acids. V lost 1 base and J 11 bases, leaving 12 bases between the germline ends. The CDR3 loop is CAWSAPVKTPLHF. CDR3 nucleotides: TGTGCCTGGAGTGCTCCCGTAAAAACACCCCTCCACTTT.

Within the sample, this clone is large (0.1 to 1%). This chain connects TRBV7-2 to TRBJ2-1, with D perhaps matching TRBD1 or TRBD2 (5 bases each). Trimming pared 5 bases from V and 10 bases from J, leaving 15 bases between. The germline CDR1 and CDR2 sequences are SGHTA and FQGNSA. This CDR3 has 13 residues. In DNA, the CDR3 is TGTGCCAGCAGCGTAACGGGACCTGGGGAGCAGTTCTTC. This sequence encodes CASSVTGPGEQFF.

J is TRBJ2-2 and V is TRBV6-1; D is uncertain. The CDR3 consists of 13 residues. Per germline, CDR1 MNHNS and CDR2 SASEGT. The V end lost 3 bases, the J end lost 3 bases, and 5 bases lay between the germline ends. In nucleotides, the CDR3 is TGTGCCAGCAGTGAGTTATACACCGGGGAGCTGTTTTTT. The encoded protein is CASSELYTGELFF.

By proportion, this clone is medium-sized. The CDR3 region is CASSPDRGANYGYTF. The CDR3 region has the DNA TGTGCCAGCAGCCCGGACAGGGGGGCTAACTATGGCTACACCTTC. This chain connects TRBV5-4 to TRBJ1-2; 10 bases map to TRBD1. The V segment lost 4 bases and the J segment 0 bases; nucleotides outside the gene matches: 3. The CDR3 spans 15 residues. Looked up from germline, CDR1 is SGHNT and CDR2 is YYREEE (reference sequence).

The V call is TRBV5-1, the J call TRBJ2-3; TRBD2 aligns across 11 bases. The CDR3 is 13 residues long. V lost 4 bases, J lost 5 bases, and 0 bases stayed unmatched. Germline values: CDR1 SGHRS, CDR2 YFSETQ. This CDR3 is CASSLAGGDTQYF. In DNA, the CDR3 is TGCGCCAGCAGCCTAGCGGGGGGAGATACGCAGTATTTT.

The V gene is TRBV5-5, the J gene TRBJ1-1; D unclear. The CDR3 is 14 residues long. The V gene lost 0 bases and the J gene lost 4 bases, with 10 bases spanning the gap. Germline lookup yields CDR1 SGHKS and CDR2 YYEKEE (reference sequence). CDR3 amino acids: CASSLVGRSTEAFF. CDR3 nucleotide sequence: TGTGCCAGCAGCTTGGTCGGGAGGAGCACTGAAGCTTTCTTT.

By sample share, this clone is hyperexpanded. The rearrangement uses TRBV19 and TRBJ1-5; 9 positions agree with TRBD1. This CDR3 is 17 amino acids long. CDR1 LNHDA and CDR2 SQIVND come from the germline V gene (reference sequence). The trim removed 5 bases at V and 1 base at J, leaving 9 bases unmatched. CDR3 in amino acids: CASSQATGGRSNQPQHF. The DNA of the CDR3 is TGTGCCAGTAGTCAGGCGACAGGGGGACGGAGCAATCAGCCCCAGCATTTT.

The chain joins TRBV19 to TRBJ2-5; D is unresolved. From germline, CDR1 is LNHDA and CDR2 SQIVND (reference sequence). V lost 3 bases to trimming and J lost 4 bases, with 9 bases between them. This CDR3 is 13 amino acids long. The CDR3 nucleotides are TGTGCCAGTAGTATGCACTACACAGAGACCCAGTACTTC. As protein: CASSMHYTETQYF.

This chain joins TRBV11-3 and TRBJ2-1; weak D call: TRBD1 (5 bases). This CDR3 comprises 13 residues. CDR1 and CDR2 from the germline V gene are SGHNT and YENEEA. V lost 4 bases, J lost 6 bases, and 10 bases lay in between. CDR3 sequence (DNA): TGTGCCAGCAGCTCCAAGGGGCCCAATGAGCAGTTCTTC. Translating it yields CASSSKGPNEQFF.

This clone has only one observation. This chain uses TRBV9 with TRBJ2-1, with D perhaps being TRBD1 or TRBD2 (5 bases each). This CDR3 has 14 residues. The V end lost 0 bases, the J end lost 2 bases, and 6 bases lay between the germline ends. In germline, CDR1 is SGDLS, CDR2 YYNGEE. CDR3 loop: CASSVGGTYNEQFF. The CDR3, as DNA: TGTGCCAGCAGCGTAGGGGGGACCTACAATGAGCAGTTCTTC.

V gene TRBV9 combines with J gene TRBJ2-1; D is undetermined. Germline V gene sequence: CDR1 SGDLS, CDR2 YYNGEE. The V and J ends lost 0 bases and 0 bases respectively, with 10 bases between them. This CDR3 contains 16 residues. The CDR3: CASSVVKNSSYNEQFF. The DNA of the CDR3 is TGTGCCAGCAGCGTAGTTAAGAACAGCTCCTACAATGAGCAGTTCTTC. Supplemented by reference TRBV9 and TRBJ2-1, the full variable domain reads DSGVTQTPKHLITATGQRVTLRCSPRSGDLSVYWYQQSLDQGLQFLIQYYNGEERAKGNILERFSAQQFPDLHSELNLSSLELGDSALYFCASSVVKNSSYNEQFFGPGTRLTVL.

The genes are TRBV30 and TRBJ1-6; 9 bases map to TRBD1. Germline V lookup: CDR1 GTSNPN, CDR2 SVGIG (reference sequence). With 2 bases clipped from V and 7 bases from J, the junction kept 3 bases outside the gene matches. CDR3 size: 14 residues. The CDR3 DNA follows: TGTGCCTGGAGTAAAGGACAGGGGAATTCACCCCTCCACTTT. Its translation: CAWSKGQGNSPLHF.

The chain uses TRBV5-1 and TRBJ2-2; TRBD1 agrees at 7 bases. Germline V lookup: CDR1 SGHRS, CDR2 YFSETQ. This CDR3 contains 16 residues. The V segment lost 1 base and the J segment 0 bases; nucleotides outside the gene matches: 3. The CDR3 is CASSLSGTANTGELFF. The CDR3 coding sequence is TGCGCCAGCAGCTTGTCCGGGACAGCGAACACCGGGGAGCTGTTTTTT.

This clone was observed a single time. This CDR3 is CASSSGANVLTF. The CDR3 coding sequence is TGTGCCAGCAGCTCTGGGGCCAACGTCCTGACTTTC. This rearrangement joins TRBV6-1 to TRBJ2-6, with unresolved D. V lost 6 bases and J lost 0, with 0 bases in between. Per germline, CDR1 MNHNS and CDR2 SASEGT. The CDR3 is 12 amino acids.